Following are 21 T cell receptor beta chains from one sample sequenced in a study of CD8 T cells in ankylosing spondylitis. A single record per CDR3 protein comes from TCRdb applying MiXCR to the 5' RACE reads. The sample comprises roughly 250,000 distinct CDR3 sequences, roughly 8.6% of which are singletons, and over 6.5% rests with the top ten. The sample was blood, either unsorted or a sorted T cell fraction (not recorded which). The receptors shown here come from a male donor with ankylosing spondylitis or in good health (not recorded which).

This clonotype has at least ten counts. V usage is TRBV5-1 and J usage is TRBJ2-1; 7 bases line up with TRBD1. Unmatched junction bases numbered 18, after V lost 0 bases and J lost 0 bases. Germline loops: CDR1 SGHRS, CDR2 YFSETQ. The CDR3 length is 21 residues. The CDR3 DNA reads as TGCGCCAGCAGCTTGGAGCAGGGGACAGTTGGCCACTCACCCTCCTACAATGAGCAGTTCTTC. Protein product: CASSLEQGTVGHSPSYNEQFF.

This chain's CDR3 is CASTLRGWAEAFF. CDR3 DNA: TGTGCCAGCACCCTGCGGGGGTGGGCTGAAGCTTTCTTT. The chain combines TRBV5-6 with TRBJ1-1; D may be TRBD1 (5 bases). Germline V gives CDR1 SGHDT, CDR2 YYEEEE. The length of the CDR3 is 13 residues. V was shortened by 6 bases and J by 6 bases, with 15 bases between the two germline ends.

This clonotype was picked up many times. The chain carries TRBV20-1 and TRBJ2-1; D might be TRBD2 (6 bases). The CDR3 consists of 16 residues. The germline V gene has CDR1 DFQATT and CDR2 SNEGSKA (reference sequence). V lost 0 bases to trimming and J lost 4 bases, with 16 bases between them. CDR3 DNA: TGCAGTGCTAGAGATACGGCGGGGTGGGGTTACAATGAGCAGTTCTTC. It yields the protein CSARDTAGWGYNEQFF.

This clonotype was observed many times. The chain recombines TRBV5-1 with TRBJ2-7; 10 bases align to TRBD1. There are 15 residues in the CDR3. Trimming removed 4 bases from V and 5 bases from J; junction bases left unmatched: 9. The germline CDR1 and CDR2 sequences are SGHRS and YFSETQ. CDR3 residues: CASSPRAGTGDEQYF. In nucleotides, the CDR3 is TGCGCCAGCAGCCCTCGCGCCGGGACAGGGGACGAGCAGTACTTC.

This clonotype was detected many times. The chain links TRBV7-9 to TRBJ2-7; D may be TRBD1 (6 bases). With 0 bases removed from V and 4 bases from J, the gap between germline ends came to 7 bases. The CDR3 runs 13 residues. CDR1 is SEHNR and CDR2 is FQNEAQ in the germline V gene (reference sequence). In nucleotides, the CDR3 is TGTGCCAGCAGCTTAGCGACAGGTTACGAGCAGTACTTC. Translation gives CASSLATGYEQYF.

The J gene is TRBJ2-3, the V gene TRBV7-2; D is unclear. The CDR3 extends over 13 amino acids. Germline CDR1 is SGHTA and CDR2 is FQGNSA. V was cut by 7 bases and J by 1 base, with 9 bases left in between. CDR3 bases: TGTGCCAGCACCCCCAAGGGCACAGATACGCAGTATTTT. Its protein is CASTPKGTDTQYF.

Many counts were recorded for this clonotype. The chain has TRBV20-1 and TRBJ2-2, with a weak D call TRBD1 (5 bases). This CDR3 has 14 residues. Germline-derived CDR1 and CDR2 are DFQATT and SNEGSKA (reference sequence). Trimming shortened V by 5 bases and J by 4 bases, and 14 bases separated the two germline ends. CDR3 DNA sequence: TGCAGTGCTCAACGGGCCCAGGGCACCGGGGAGCTGTTTTTT. Its protein product is CSAQRAQGTGELFF.

This clonotype has only a few counts. The J gene is TRBJ2-1, the V gene TRBV28, with a possible D match to TRBD1 (5 bases). The CDR3 extends over 15 amino acids. Between the trimmed V and J ends, which lost 6 bases and 4 bases, there was a span of 16 bases. The germline V gene has CDR1 MDHEN and CDR2 SYDVKM. CDR3 residues: CASSWGVGVYNEQFF. The CDR3 nucleotides read TGTGCCAGCAGCTGGGGCGTGGGCGTTTACAATGAGCAGTTCTTC.

This clonotype was seen ten or more times. The rearrangement joins TRBV7-2 to TRBJ2-1; D not resolved. Germline CDR1 SGHTA, CDR2 FQGNSA. CDR3 length: 15 residues. Trimming removed 7 bases at V and 0 bases at J, with 13 bases between. The CDR3 protein is CASTNDAFSYNEQFF. CDR3 coding DNA: TGTGCCAGCACGAACGACGCCTTCTCCTACAATGAGCAGTTCTTC.

In its sample, this clonotype was seen many times. This chain links TRBV9 with TRBJ2-7, with 7 bases aligning to TRBD2. Germline V gene data show CDR1 as SGDLS and CDR2 as YYNGEE. This CDR3 has 15 amino acids. The trim removed 4 bases at V and 5 bases at J, leaving 12 bases unmatched. CDR3 sequence: CASSPRDGRAHEQYF. CDR3 sequence (DNA): TGTGCCAGCAGCCCGAGAGATGGGAGGGCCCACGAGCAGTACTTC.

This chain joins TRBV6-2 or TRBV6-3 and TRBJ2-5, with D unresolved. The V and J ends lost 5 bases and 7 bases respectively, with 17 bases between them. The CDR3 is made up of 14 amino acids. Germline-derived CDR1 and CDR2 are MNHEY and SVGEGT. CDR3 region: CASSPYRTEGTQYF. CDR3 sequence (DNA): TGTGCCAGCAGTCCCTATCGGACGGAAGGGACCCAGTACTTC.

The V and J genes are TRBV12-3 or TRBV12-4 and TRBJ2-7; 8 nucleotides match TRBD1. The V gene end was trimmed by 6 bases and the J gene end by 4 bases; junction bases not matched to a gene: 8. This CDR3 spans 14 amino acids. This chain's CDR3 is CASSIGQGGYEQYF. The CDR3 bases are TGTGCCAGCAGCATTGGACAGGGAGGTTACGAGCAGTACTTC.

This clonotype was seen more than once but under ten times. The rearrangement joins TRBV6-5 to TRBJ1-3; D is undetermined. CDR1 is MNHEY and CDR2 is SVGAGI in the germline V gene. The CDR3 has 14 residues. The V gene lost 0 bases and the J gene lost 0 bases, with 3 bases spanning the gap. CDR3 amino acids: CASSYSNSGNTIYF. The CDR3 nucleotides are TGTGCCAGCAGTTACTCGAACTCTGGAAACACCATATATTTT.

This clonotype was counted a few times. V and J are TRBV6-5 and TRBJ2-2; D gene ambiguous. Germline V lookup: CDR1 MNHEY, CDR2 SVGAGI. Deletions cut 0 bases from V and 4 bases from J, with 6 bases between. The CDR3 has 14 residues. This CDR3 reads CASSYSETTGELFF. DNA for the CDR3: TGTGCCAGCAGTTACTCGGAAACCACCGGGGAGCTGTTTTTT.

The chain is built from TRBV30 and TRBJ2-1, with D perhaps matching TRBD2 (6 bases). CDR1 is GTSNPN, CDR2 SVGIG, per germline (reference sequence). This CDR3 contains 11 residues. Trimming cost V 3 bases and J 8 bases, with 8 bases left between them. CDR3 in amino acids: CAWRTSYEQFF. In nucleotides, the CDR3 is TGTGCCTGGAGGACTAGTTATGAGCAGTTCTTC.

This clonotype was seen many times. The genes are TRBV5-6 and TRBJ1-5; weak D call: TRBD1 (5 bases). Germline CDR1 is SGHDT and CDR2 is YYEEEE. The CDR3 sequence is 13 residues long. With 2 bases removed from V and 7 bases from J, the gap between germline ends came to 10 bases. DNA of the CDR3: TGTGCCAGCAGCTTCAGGGTAGGACAGCCCCAGCATTTT. Protein: CASSFRVGQPQHF.

This clonotype has at least ten counts. V usage is TRBV29-1 and J usage is TRBJ2-5, with unresolved D. The CDR3 spans 11 residues. Germline V gives CDR1 SQVTM, CDR2 ANQGSEA. V lost 2 bases, J lost 1 base, and 2 bases lay in between. The CDR3 nucleotides read TGCAGCGTTGAACCCCAAGAGACCCAGTACTTC. Translating it yields CSVEPQETQYF. The variable domain in full, with the rest retrieved from reference TRBV29-1 and TRBJ2-5, is SAVISQKPSRDICQRGTSLTIQCQVDSQVTMMFWYRQQPGQSLTLIATANQGSEATYESGFVIDKFPISRPNLTFSTLTVSNMSPEDSSIYLCSVEPQETQYFGPGTRLLVL.

The chain links TRBV20-1 to TRBJ2-3, with a possible D match to TRBD2 (7 bases). V was cut by 1 base and J by 0 bases, with 11 bases left in between. The CDR3 loop spans 15 amino acids. Germline-derived CDR1 and CDR2 are DFQATT and SNEGSKA (reference sequence). CDR3: CSARGGGGSTDTQYF. DNA for the CDR3: TGCAGTGCTAGAGGGGGGGGCGGGAGCACAGATACGCAGTATTTT.

This clonotype was detected only a few times. It may be a read error: a sequence one base away is much more abundant. The chain has TRBV13 and TRBJ2-4, with 11 positions matching TRBD2. Germline V gene lookup returns CDR1 PRHDT and CDR2 FYEKMQ (reference sequence). The CDR3 extends over 16 amino acids. The CDR3: CASCLAGTSGQNIQYF. CDR3 nucleotide sequence: TGTGCCAGCTGCTTGGCCGGGACTAGCGGACAAAACATTCAGTACTTC.

This clonotype was picked up a small number of times. V gene TRBV27 combines with J gene TRBJ2-5; TRBD1 or TRBD2 may be the D gene (5 bases each). The germline V gene encodes CDR1 MNHEY and CDR2 SMNVEV (reference sequence). CDR3 length: 12 amino acids. Trimming stripped 4 bases from V and 5 bases from J, with 8 bases between. In nucleotides, the CDR3 is TGTGCCAGCAGTTGGGGCGGGGAGACCCAGTACTTC. It specifies CASSWGGETQYF.

The chain has TRBV7-2 and TRBJ2-1, with D hard to call. The length of the CDR3 is 14 residues. Between the trimmed V and J ends, which lost 2 bases and 10 bases, there was a span of 15 bases. The V gene's germline CDR1 is SGHTA and CDR2 FQGNSA. The CDR3 loop is CASSLSPSLLEQFF. The CDR3, as DNA: TGTGCCAGCAGCTTATCCCCTAGTCTCTTGGAGCAGTTCTTC.